This T cell receptor (beta chain) was observed in a study of blood T cells in healthy people across ages. The authors ran a second PCR of about 6 to 12 cycles using a sample-barcoded 5' primer and a J-beta primer mix. A template-switch adaptor with 12 random nucleotides tagged each cDNA molecule. TCRdb analysed the 5' RACE reads with MiXCR anew, one entry per CDR3 protein. The table includes 750,000 to 950,000 distinct CDR3 sequences, approximately 32% detected once. This clonotype was observed many times. Its antigen remains unidentified. Per germline, CDR1 SGHDT and CDR2 YYEEEE. V shed 0 bases and J shed 9 bases, with 9 bases lying between them. The CDR3 spans 12 residues. Study-level points and caveats: Because donor CMV status was unknown, expanded clonotype changes were possibly confounded.

The sample was also reused in another study, on T cells of mothers and their children.

This chain joins TRBV5-6 and TRBJ1-2; D is uncertain. The sample was blood. The origin of this receptor is a woman in her thirties or forties in good health. CDR3 DNA: TGTGCCAGCAGCTTGGCTGTAGGCCGCTACACCTTC. Amino acid sequence: CASSLAVGRYTF.